This T cell receptor (beta chain) came from a study of identical twins. This CDR3 is built from 13 residues. With 3 bases clipped from V and 5 bases from J, the junction kept 3 bases outside the gene matches. CDR1 SGHVS and CDR2 FQNEAQ come from the germline V gene. TCRdb reprocessed the 5' RACE reads via MiXCR and lists one record per CDR3 protein. Here the sample spans 200,000 to 250,000 distinct CDR3 sequences, 6.5% to 9% being singletons. This clonotype was seen repeatedly, ten times or more. This sample was also put to use in a study of yellow fever vaccine responses in identical twins.

The rearrangement uses TRBV7-8 and TRBJ1-2, with 7 bases aligning to TRBD1. The sequencing input was CD8+ T cells sorted from blood. This receptor was taken from a woman aged 18-35 years in good health. CDR3 residues: CASSFRTGYGYTF. The CDR3, as DNA: TGTGCCAGCAGCTTTCGGACAGGTTATGGCTACACCTTC.